The 26 T cell receptor beta chains below all came from one sample that was sequenced in a study of OX40 agonist ivuxolimab in advanced cancers. Repertoires were generated with immunoSEQ multiplex PCR, while TCRdb's copy carries only in-frame clones and drops some. The sample shows 30,000 to 40,000 clones, roughly 87% of them seen only once. The sequencing here drew on CD4+ or CD8+ T cells sorted from blood, taken in a trial of the OX40 agonist ivuxolimab. These receptors all stem from an adult with an advanced solid tumor such as melanoma, head and neck, liver or kidney cancer.

The chain joins TRBV18 to TRBJ2-1, with D unclear. CDR3 length equals 13 residues. Trimming left V 5 bases short and J 4 bases short, with 9 bases between. The germline CDR1 and CDR2 sequences are KGHSH and LQKENI. CDR3 in DNA: TGTGCCAGCTCATTAGGTGGGTACAATGAGCAGTTCTTC. Translating it yields CASSLGGYNEQFF. The variable domain in full, with the rest retrieved from reference TRBV18 and TRBJ2-1, is NAGVMQNPRHLVRRRGQEARLRCSPMKGHSHVYWYRQLPEEGLKFMVYLQKENIIDESGMPKERFSAEFPKEGPSILRIQQVVRGDSAAYFCASSLGGYNEQFFGPGTRLTVL.

The rearrangement links TRBV7-8 to TRBJ2-7, with 11 bases matching TRBD1. J was trimmed by 3 bases and V by 5 bases; bases with no gene match: 6. The CDR3 runs 15 residues. Per the germline V gene, CDR1 is SGHVS and CDR2 is FQNEAQ. This CDR3 is CASSHSGTGGYEQYF. The CDR3 nucleotides are TGTGCCAGCAGCCACTCCGGGACAGGGGGCTACGAGCAGTACTTC.

The V gene is TRBV9, the J gene TRBJ2-7, with D perhaps being TRBD1 or TRBD2 (7 bases each). Trimming stripped 4 bases from V and 4 bases from J, with 15 bases between. CDR3 size: 14 residues. Germline lookup yields CDR1 SGDLS and CDR2 YYNGEE. CDR3 nucleotide sequence: TGTGCCAGCAGCCCAGGGGGAGGGGGTTACGAGCAGTACTTC. Residues: CASSPGGGGYEQYF. Filled out from reference TRBV9 and TRBJ2-7, the complete variable domain reads DSGVTQTPKHLITATGQRVTLRCSPRSGDLSVYWYQQSLDQGLQFLIQYYNGEERAKGNILERFSAQQFPDLHSELNLSSLELGDSALYFCASSPGGGGYEQYFGPGTRLTVT.

The chain carries TRBV27 and TRBJ2-1, with 8 bases fitting TRBD2. CDR1 MNHEY and CDR2 SMNVEV come from the germline V gene (reference sequence). The CDR3 is 13 amino acids. V lost 3 bases and J lost 6; bases outside the gene matches: 1. The CDR3 DNA reads as TGTGCCAGCAGTTTGGGACTAGTCAATGAGCAGTTCTTC. The encoded protein is CASSLGLVNEQFF.

The chain has TRBV7-9 and TRBJ2-1; no reliable D call. Germline V gene sequence: CDR1 SEHNR, CDR2 FQNEAQ (reference sequence). The V end lost 0 bases, the J end lost 0 bases, and 9 bases lay between the germline ends. This CDR3 is 16 amino acids long. The DNA for the CDR3 is TGTGCCAGCAGCTTAGCGCTTGCCATCTCCTACAATGAGCAGTTCTTC. It specifies CASSLALAISYNEQFF.

As concerns this clone: The identical CDR3 is also encoded by other nucleotide sequences in the sample. The rearrangement joins TRBV9 to TRBJ2-7; 8 positions agree with TRBD1. The germline V gene has CDR1 SGDLS and CDR2 YYNGEE. V lost 0 bases, J lost 0 bases, and 5 bases stayed unmatched. The CDR3 length is 16 residues. Here the CDR3 DNA reads TGTGCCAGCAGCGTAGCTGACACAGGGGGCTCCTACGAGCAGTACTTC. It specifies CASSVADTGGSYEQYF.

The chain has TRBV30 and TRBJ1-5, with D perhaps matching TRBD1 (5 bases). CDR3 size: 15 residues. Trimming took 4 bases from V and 0 from J, leaving 13 bases between them. Germline V gene data show CDR1 as GTSNPN and CDR2 as SVGIG (reference sequence). The DNA for the CDR3 is TGTGCCTGGACCACCGGGGCCAATAGCAATCAGCCCCAGCATTTT. This codes for CAWTTGANSNQPQHF.

V is TRBV27 and J is TRBJ2-7; D ambiguous. The CDR3 totals 14 residues. The germline gives CDR1 MNHEY, CDR2 SMNVEV (reference sequence). The V and J ends lost 0 bases and 2 bases respectively, with 8 bases between them. CDR3 sequence: CASSLSHSTYEQYF. CDR3 nucleotide sequence: TGTGCCAGCAGTTTATCGCACAGCACCTACGAGCAGTACTTC.

The chain links TRBV7-8 to TRBJ1-5, with D uncertain. CDR3 length equals 15 residues. Germline loops: CDR1 SGHVS, CDR2 FQNEAQ. Between the trimmed V and J ends, which lost 5 bases and 1 base, there was a span of 12 bases. The CDR3 sequence: CASSLRMGSNQPQHF. DNA of the CDR3: TGTGCCAGCAGCCTTCGGATGGGGAGCAATCAGCCCCAGCATTTT. Full variable domain (outside the CDR3, taken from reference TRBV7-8 and TRBJ1-5): GAGVSQSPRYKVAKRGQDVALRCDPISGHVSLFWYQQALGQGPEFLTYFQNEAQLDKSGLPSDRFFAERPEGSVSTLKIQRTQQEDSAVYLCASSLRMGSNQPQHFGDGTRLSIL.

The J gene is TRBJ2-1, the V gene TRBV5-1; D gene unclear. This CDR3 is 15 amino acids long. With 0 bases removed from V and 3 bases from J, the gap between germline ends came to 10 bases. Per the germline V gene, CDR1 is SGHRS and CDR2 is YFSETQ. This chain's CDR3 is CASSLAEGYYNEQFF. CDR3 DNA: TGCGCCAGCAGCTTGGCCGAAGGGTACTACAATGAGCAGTTCTTC.

This clone was seen only once. This chain links TRBV11-3 with TRBJ2-1, with no clear D. V was pared by 6 bases and J by 7 bases, with 19 bases between. Looked up from germline, CDR1 is SGHNT and CDR2 is YENEEA. This CDR3 region has 15 residues. The CDR3: CASSLVGSLGNEQFF. The CDR3 coding sequence is TGTGCCAGCAGTCTAGTGGGCAGTCTAGGGAATGAGCAGTTCTTC.

This rearrangement joins TRBV5-1 to TRBJ2-5; 7 nucleotides match TRBD1. This CDR3 region has 13 residues. From germline, CDR1 is SGHRS and CDR2 YFSETQ. Trimming removed 5 bases from V and 1 base from J; junction bases left unmatched: 2. For the CDR3, the DNA is TGCGCCAGCAGACGGGACAGCCAAGAGACCCAGTACTTC. Encoded protein: CASRRDSQETQYF.

The table lists this clone with a count of one. The V and J genes are TRBV2 and TRBJ1-6; D gene ambiguous. The CDR3 loop spans 11 amino acids. From germline, CDR1 is SNHLY and CDR2 FYNNEI. V was pared by 1 base and J by 9 bases, with 1 base between. The CDR3 loop reads CASSEGSPLHF. Here the CDR3 DNA reads TGTGCCAGCAGTGAAGGTTCACCCCTCCACTTT.

This clone has a single count. This sequence joins TRBV27 and TRBJ2-7, with TRBD2 matching over 12 bases. Germline V lookup: CDR1 MNHEY, CDR2 SMNVEV (reference sequence). CDR3 size: 16 residues. Trimming at V came to 0 bases and at J to 0 bases, leaving 0 bases not matched to a gene. The CDR3 is CASSLSGLAGSYEQYF. For the CDR3, the DNA is TGTGCCAGCAGTTTATCGGGACTAGCGGGCTCCTACGAGCAGTACTTC.

This chain links TRBV10-3 with TRBJ1-3; D unclear. Trimming removed 0 bases from V and 3 bases from J, with 3 bases in between. CDR3 length equals 13 residues. Looked up from germline, CDR1 is ENHRY and CDR2 is SYGVKD. The CDR3 bases are TGTGCCATCAGTGAGTCCAGTGGAAACACCATATATTTT. This sequence encodes CAISESSGNTIYF.

This clone was found once. The chain combines TRBV6-5 with TRBJ2-2; D is ambiguous. The germline CDR1 and CDR2 sequences are MNHEY and SVGAGI. Trimming removed 0 bases at V and 6 bases at J, with 5 bases between. The CDR3 spans 13 residues. CDR3 nucleotides: TGTGCCAGCAGTTACTCGGAGTCCGGGGAGCTGTTTTTT. Its translation: CASSYSESGELFF.

This sequence joins TRBV6-5 and TRBJ2-2; maybe TRBD1 (5 bases). Trimming took off 6 bases at V and 3 bases at J, with 8 bases between the two ends. Germline lookup yields CDR1 MNHEY and CDR2 SVGAGI. This CDR3 spans 13 amino acids. The CDR3 bases are TGTGCCAGCAGCATAGGGGACACCGGGGAGCTGTTTTTT. Translating it yields CASSIGDTGELFF.

For the CDR3, the DNA is TGTGCCAGCAGCTTACGGCACGGGGGGGTCCAGCATTTT. Protein sequence: CASSLRHGGVQHF. The chain joins TRBV7-9 to TRBJ1-5, with D possibly TRBD1 on 5 matching bases. V was shortened by 2 bases and J by 12 bases, with 14 bases between the two germline ends. The CDR3 spans 13 residues. CDR1 and CDR2 from the germline V gene are SEHNR and FQNEAQ (reference sequence). The whole variable domain, filled in from reference TRBV7-9 and TRBJ1-5, reads DTGVSQNPRHKITKRGQNVTFRCDPISEHNRLYWYRQTLGQGPEFLTYFQNEAQLEKSRLLSDRFSAERPKGSFSTLEIQRTEQGDSAMYLCASSLRHGGVQHFGDGTRLSIL.

The rearrangement uses TRBV6-1 and TRBJ2-1; TRBD1 or TRBD2 may be the D gene (6 bases each). Germline CDR1 and CDR2: MNHNS and SASEGT. The V gene lost 4 bases and the J gene lost 4 bases, with 20 bases spanning the gap. The CDR3 is made up of 17 amino acids. The CDR3 sequence is CASSAQGRLAPYNEQFF. The CDR3 DNA follows: TGTGCCAGCAGTGCACAGGGTCGGCTAGCGCCTTACAATGAGCAGTTCTTC.

In DNA, the CDR3 is TGTGCCAGCAGCTCGACAGGGGGCGCAGGTGGCTACACCTTC. Its translation: CASSSTGGAGGYTF. This chain links TRBV5-5 with TRBJ1-2; 10 bases agree with TRBD1. Per germline, CDR1 SGHKS and CDR2 YYEKEE (reference sequence). This CDR3 comprises 14 residues. Trimming at V came to 3 bases and at J to 7 bases, leaving 6 bases not matched to a gene.

The chain recombines TRBV5-3 with TRBJ1-5, with TRBD1 matching 7 bases. TRBV5-3 is sorted into the ORF group, with uncertain function. V lost 3 bases, J lost 3 bases, and 9 bases stayed unmatched. This CDR3 region has 16 residues. CDR3 nucleotides: TGTGCCAGAAGCTCTTGGGACAGCTTAGTCAATCAGCCCCAGCATTTT. Residues: CARSSWDSLVNQPQHF.

This chain uses TRBV19 with TRBJ2-2; 14 bases match TRBD2. The CDR3 covers 18 residues. The germline V gene encodes CDR1 LNHDA and CDR2 SQIVND (reference sequence). The ends lost 1 base at V and 7 bases at J; junction bases unmatched: 8. CDR3 sequence: CASSIVGLAGGYSGELFF. The CDR3 nucleotides read TGTGCCAGTAGTATAGTCGGACTAGCGGGAGGTTATAGCGGGGAGCTGTTTTTT.

The chain recombines TRBV5-6 with TRBJ2-7; perhaps TRBD1 as D (6 bases). This CDR3 comprises 15 residues. From germline, CDR1 is SGHDT and CDR2 YYEEEE. The V end was cut by 0 bases, the J end by 3 bases, with 13 bases between. The CDR3 loop is CASSLGGTTVYEQYF. In DNA, the CDR3 is TGTGCCAGCAGCTTGGGGGGGACAACGGTCTACGAGCAGTACTTC.

The CDR3 DNA sequence: TGTGCCAGCAGCGCCCATATTGGGGCTAGCACAGATACGCAGTATTTT. As protein: CASSAHIGASTDTQYF. V usage is TRBV9 and J usage is TRBJ2-3, with a tentative D call TRBD1 (5 bases). Germline CDR1 SGDLS, CDR2 YYNGEE. This CDR3 is 16 amino acids long. V lost 3 bases, J lost 0 bases, and 14 bases lay in between.

The sample holds many counts of this clone. The chain combines TRBV5-4 with TRBJ2-7; no definite D call. This CDR3 is built from 15 residues. V lost 0 bases and J 0 bases, leaving 10 bases between the germline ends. The germline V gene encodes CDR1 SGHNT and CDR2 YYREEE (reference sequence). CDR3: CASSLERHSSYEQYF. For the CDR3, the DNA is TGTGCCAGCAGCTTGGAAAGGCACAGCTCCTACGAGCAGTACTTC.

The chain joins TRBV6-5 to TRBJ2-3; 7 nucleotides agree with TRBD2. CDR1 is MNHEY and CDR2 is SVGAGI in the germline V gene. V lost 5 bases to trimming and J lost 5 bases; unmatched junction nucleotides: 10. The CDR3 sequence is 15 residues long. CDR3 sequence: CASSTRGLGLDTQYF. CDR3 nucleotides: TGTGCCAGCAGTACTCGAGGACTAGGTTTAGATACGCAGTATTTT.